The entry that follows covers one T cell receptor beta chain sequence. Antigen specificity is unknown. The entry originates in a study of T cell responses to AZD1222 COVID-19 vaccine. Study-wide results and limits: Only six people who got AZD1222 tested seropositive at baseline. Donors skewed white British and female; clonal diversity was possibly underestimated.

TCRdb's copy holds only in-frame clones and misses some; the assay was immunoSEQ multiplex PCR. The table lists 120,000 to 150,000 clones, roughly 87% of them singletons, with roughly 1.7% in the top ten. This specimen was peripheral blood, taken 28 days after the second AZD1222 dose. This receptor was identified in an adult who received the AZD1222 COVID-19 vaccine.

DNA of the CDR3: TGTGCCAGCAGCTTAGGGGGCAGGGGGAACACTGAAGCTTTCTTT. Amino acids: CASSLGGRGNTEAFF. The chain has TRBV13 and TRBJ1-1; perhaps TRBD1 as D (6 bases). The V end lost 0 bases, the J end lost 1 base, and 9 bases lay between the germline ends. CDR1 is PRHDT, CDR2 FYEKMQ, per germline (reference sequence). The CDR3 has 15 amino acids.